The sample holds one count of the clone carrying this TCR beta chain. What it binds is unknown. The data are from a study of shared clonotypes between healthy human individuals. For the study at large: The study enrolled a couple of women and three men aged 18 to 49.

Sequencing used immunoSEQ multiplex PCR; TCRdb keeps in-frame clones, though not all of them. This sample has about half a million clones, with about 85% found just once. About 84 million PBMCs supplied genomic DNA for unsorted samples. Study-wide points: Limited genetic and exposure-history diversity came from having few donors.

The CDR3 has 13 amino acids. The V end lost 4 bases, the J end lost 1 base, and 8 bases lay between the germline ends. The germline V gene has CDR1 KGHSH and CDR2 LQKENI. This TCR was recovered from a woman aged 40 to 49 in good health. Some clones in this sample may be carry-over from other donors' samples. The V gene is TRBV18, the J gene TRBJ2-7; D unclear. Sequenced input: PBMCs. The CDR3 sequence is CASSRTVSYEQYF. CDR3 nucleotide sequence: TGTGCCAGCTCACGCACAGTTTCCTACGAGCAGTACTTC.